This TCR beta chain was obtained from a study of OX40 agonist ivuxolimab in advanced cancers. Study overall: Patients were given ivuxolimab, an antibody that agonizes OX40 (CD134).

V was pared by 5 bases and J by 6 bases, with 18 bases between. Germline-derived CDR1 and CDR2 are SNHLY and FYNNEI. The length of the CDR3 is 15 residues. Study observations and caveats: Dosing at 0.1 to 3.0 mg/kg was accompanied by clonal expansion of CD4+ and CD8+ blood T cells by week 6.

The data were produced by immunoSEQ multiplex PCR, yet TCRdb's version contains in-frame clones alone and is incomplete. The sample yields tens of thousands of clones, around 81% seen once. About this clone itself: Its specificity is not known.

The chain is built from TRBV2 and TRBJ2-3, with D perhaps given as TRBD1 or TRBD2 (5 bases each). The receptor was derived from an adult with an advanced solid tumor such as melanoma, head and neck, liver or kidney cancer. The sample consisted of CD4+ or CD8+ T cells sorted from blood, taken in a trial of the OX40 agonist ivuxolimab. DNA for the CDR3: TGTGCCAGCAGTCCGGGACGGACCGTCGGGGATACGCAGTATTTT. This translates into CASSPGRTVGDTQYF. Complete variable domain (other parts from reference TRBV2 and TRBJ2-3): EPEVTQTPSHQVTQMGQEVILRCVPISNHLYFYWYRQILGQKVEFLVSFYNNEISEKSEIFDDQFSVERPDGSNFTLKIRSTKLEDSAMYFCASSPGRTVGDTQYFGPGTRLTVL.